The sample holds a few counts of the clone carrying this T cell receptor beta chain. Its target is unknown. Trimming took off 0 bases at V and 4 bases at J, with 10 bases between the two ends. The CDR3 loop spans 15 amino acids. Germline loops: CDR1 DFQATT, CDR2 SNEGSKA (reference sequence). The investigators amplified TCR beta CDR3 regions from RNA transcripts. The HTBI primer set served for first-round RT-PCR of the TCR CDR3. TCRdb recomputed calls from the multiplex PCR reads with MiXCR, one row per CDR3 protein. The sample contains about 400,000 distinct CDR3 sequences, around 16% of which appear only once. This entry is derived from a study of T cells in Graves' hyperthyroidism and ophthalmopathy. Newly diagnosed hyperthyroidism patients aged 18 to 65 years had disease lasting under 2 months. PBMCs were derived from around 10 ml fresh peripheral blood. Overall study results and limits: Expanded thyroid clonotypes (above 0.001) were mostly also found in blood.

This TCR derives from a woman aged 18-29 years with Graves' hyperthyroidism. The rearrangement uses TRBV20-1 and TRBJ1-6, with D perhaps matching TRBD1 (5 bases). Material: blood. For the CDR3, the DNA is TGCAGTGCTAGAGAGGGACCTTTATATAATTCACCCCTCCACTTT. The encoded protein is CSAREGPLYNSPLHF.